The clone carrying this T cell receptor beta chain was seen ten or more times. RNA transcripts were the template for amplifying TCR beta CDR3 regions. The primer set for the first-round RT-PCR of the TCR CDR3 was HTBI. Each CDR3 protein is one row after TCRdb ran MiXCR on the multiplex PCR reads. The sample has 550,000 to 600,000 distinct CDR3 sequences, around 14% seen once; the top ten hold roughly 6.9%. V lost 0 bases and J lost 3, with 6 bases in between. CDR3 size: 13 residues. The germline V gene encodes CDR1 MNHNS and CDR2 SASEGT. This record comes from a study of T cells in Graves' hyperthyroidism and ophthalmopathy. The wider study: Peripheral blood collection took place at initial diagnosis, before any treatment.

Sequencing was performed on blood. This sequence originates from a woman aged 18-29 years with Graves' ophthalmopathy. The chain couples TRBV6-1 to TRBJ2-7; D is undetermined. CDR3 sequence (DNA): TGTGCCAGCAGTGAAGCCTTGCGCTACGAGCAGTACTTC. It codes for CASSEALRYEQYF.